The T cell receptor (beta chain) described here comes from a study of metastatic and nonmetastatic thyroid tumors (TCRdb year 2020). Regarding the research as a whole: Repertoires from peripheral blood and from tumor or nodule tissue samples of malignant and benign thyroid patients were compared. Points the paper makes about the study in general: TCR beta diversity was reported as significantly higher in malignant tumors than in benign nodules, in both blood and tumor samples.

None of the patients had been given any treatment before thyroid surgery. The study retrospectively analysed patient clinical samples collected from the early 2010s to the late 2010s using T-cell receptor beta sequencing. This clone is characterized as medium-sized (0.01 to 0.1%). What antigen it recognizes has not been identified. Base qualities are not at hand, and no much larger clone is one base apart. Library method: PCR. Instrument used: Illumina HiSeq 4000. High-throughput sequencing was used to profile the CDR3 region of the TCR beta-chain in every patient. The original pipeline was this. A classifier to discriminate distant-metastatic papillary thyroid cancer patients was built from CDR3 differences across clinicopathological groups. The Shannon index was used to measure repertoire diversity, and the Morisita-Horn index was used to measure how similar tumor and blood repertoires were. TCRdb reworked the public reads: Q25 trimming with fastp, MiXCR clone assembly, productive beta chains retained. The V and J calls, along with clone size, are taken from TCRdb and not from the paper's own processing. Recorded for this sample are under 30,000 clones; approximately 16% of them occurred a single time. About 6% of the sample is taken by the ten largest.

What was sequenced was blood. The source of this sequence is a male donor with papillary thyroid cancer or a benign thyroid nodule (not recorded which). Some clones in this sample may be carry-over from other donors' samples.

The bases read TGTGCCAGCAAGCAGGGCTCTGGAAACACCATATATTTT. It specifies CASKQGSGNTIYF. The chain is encoded by TRBV6-1 joined to TRBJ1-3; TRBD1 is perhaps the D gene, given 5 matching bases. Based on the germline V gene, the CDR1 and CDR2 sequences are MNHNS and SASEGT. V is cut by 7 bases and J by 0 bases, and the space between the germline ends is 7 bases. The CDR3 runs 13 amino acids, cysteine and phenylalanine included. Only CDR3 DNA remains: 39 bases, in frame from the first base.